The 16 T cell receptor beta chains below were found in one sample sequenced in a study of beta chain features in type 1 diabetes. Investigators reverse transcribed all isolated RNA, so they sequenced expressed TCRB transcripts. The protocol was immunoSEQ multiplex PCR, while the TCRdb copy is restricted to in-frame clones and leaves out a portion. The table records 450,000 or so clones, about an eighth of them present only once. Sequencing used naive CD4+ T cells from blood. Source of these receptors: a woman aged 18-29 years in good health.

This sequence joins TRBV28 and TRBJ1-1, with D possibly TRBD1 on 5 matching bases. Germline assignment: CDR1 MDHEN and CDR2 SYDVKM. This CDR3 is 14 amino acids long. With 5 bases removed from V and 3 bases from J, the gap between germline ends came to 13 bases. CDR3 nucleotide sequence: TGTGCCAGCAGTAGGAGGGCAGGGTACACTGAAGCTTTCTTT. Its protein is CASSRRAGYTEAFF.

This clone was counted between two and nine times. Other DNA sequences within the sample encode an identical CDR3. The rearrangement joins TRBV7-2 to TRBJ1-1; D ambiguous. Germline V gene data show CDR1 as SGHTA and CDR2 as FQGNSA. The ends were cut back, 4 bases at V and 3 bases at J, with 9 bases in the middle. The CDR3 has 13 amino acids. The CDR3 sequence is CASSSGPDTEAFF. DNA of the CDR3: TGTGCCAGCAGCTCAGGACCTGACACTGAAGCTTTCTTT.

This chain links TRBV6-1 with TRBJ2-1; maybe TRBD2 (6 bases). Germline values: CDR1 MNHNS, CDR2 SASEGT. There are 16 residues in the CDR3. V shed 3 bases and J shed 7 bases, with 19 bases lying between them. The CDR3 here is CASSEQTSLGWNEQFF. The CDR3 region has the DNA TGTGCCAGCAGTGAGCAGACTAGTCTGGGGTGGAATGAGCAGTTCTTC.

The chain uses TRBV2 and TRBJ2-3; the match to TRBD2 covers 10 bases. This CDR3 has 14 amino acids. J was trimmed by 3 bases and V by 4 bases; bases with no gene match: 1. Germline V gene lookup returns CDR1 SNHLY and CDR2 FYNNEI. In DNA, the CDR3 is TGTGCCAGCAGTGCGGGACTAGCGACAGATACGCAGTATTTT. Amino acid sequence: CASSAGLATDTQYF.

CDR3 nucleotide sequence: TGTGCCAGCAGCGTAACTAGCGGGACGTCTGATACGCAGTATTTT. Amino acid sequence: CASSVTSGTSDTQYF. The gene calls are TRBV9 and TRBJ2-3, with 10 positions matching TRBD2. Germline V CDR1 and CDR2: SGDLS, YYNGEE. V lost 1 base, J lost 6 bases, and 5 bases stayed unmatched. CDR3 length: 15 amino acids.

This chain joins TRBV7-2 and TRBJ2-5; TRBD1 aligns across 11 bases. The CDR3 runs 15 residues. Germline loops: CDR1 SGHTA, CDR2 FQGNSA. The junction had 4 bases not matched to a gene; V was cut back by 2 bases and J by 5 bases. The CDR3 nucleotides are TGTGCCAGCAGCTTACGGACAGGGGGCAGGGAGACCCAGTACTTC. Protein sequence: CASSLRTGGRETQYF.

This chain links TRBV7-2 with TRBJ2-2; D not resolved. This CDR3 has 12 amino acids. Germline lookup yields CDR1 SGHTA and CDR2 FQGNSA. The germline V and J ends were trimmed by 4 bases and 8 bases, with 8 bases remaining between them. CDR3 sequence (DNA): TGTGCCAGCAGCTATACTACAGGGGAGCTGTTTTTT. Protein: CASSYTTGELFF.

The V gene is TRBV9, the J gene TRBJ2-7, with D possibly TRBD1 on 5 matching bases. CDR3 size: 14 residues. Germline V gene data show CDR1 as SGDLS and CDR2 as YYNGEE. The germline V and J ends were trimmed by 3 bases and 1 base, with 11 bases remaining between them. The CDR3 sequence: CASSEERGSYEQYV. CDR3 sequence (DNA): TGTGCCAGCAGCGAGGAAAGGGGTTCCTACGAGCAGTACGTC.

V and J are TRBV12-2 and TRBJ2-1; the table's D call of TRBD1 was not tested on the DNA. TRBV12-2 is a recognized pseudogene. This CDR3 contains 18 residues. The CDR3 region is CASRLADRDPSSYNEQFF. The CDR3, as DNA: TGTGCAAGTCGCTTAGCCGACAGGGACCCAAGCTCCTACAATGAGCAGTTCTTC.

The chain combines TRBV10-3 with TRBJ2-5; tentatively, D is TRBD2 (6 bases). V was trimmed by 0 bases and J by 4 bases, leaving 15 bases between them. CDR3 length: 16 amino acids. The germline CDR1 and CDR2 sequences are ENHRY and SYGVKD. CDR3 sequence: CAISESGLATGETQYF. The CDR3 bases are TGTGCCATCAGTGAGTCGGGCCTAGCGACCGGAGAGACCCAGTACTTC.

The V call is TRBV27, the J call TRBJ1-5; TRBD1 matches at 7 bases. This CDR3 region has 15 residues. Germline V lookup: CDR1 MNHEY, CDR2 SMNVEV (reference sequence). With 4 bases clipped from V and 4 bases from J, the junction kept 7 bases outside the gene matches. The CDR3 DNA follows: TGTGCCAGCAGTTGGCGAGGGGGCTGGAATCAGCCCCAGCATTTT. This encodes CASSWRGGWNQPQHF.

This chain connects TRBV2 to TRBJ2-3; possibly TRBD2 for D (5 bases). V lost 7 bases to trimming and J lost 9 bases, with 11 bases between them. Germline CDR1 and CDR2: SNHLY and FYNNEI. This CDR3 has 11 amino acids. The CDR3 nucleotides read TGTGCCAGCACGGAGGCGGAGACGCAGTATTTT. Translation gives CASTEAETQYF.

Concerning this clone itself: One end of the junction fails to match germline, which may point to a read error. The rearrangement joins TRBV7-7 to TRBJ2-5, with 7 nucleotides matching TRBD1. The CDR3 has 14 residues. Germline V gene lookup returns CDR1 SSHAT and CDR2 FNYEAQ (reference sequence). The CDR3 DNA is TGTGCTAGCAGCAGAGGGACAGCTAAAGAGACCCAGTACTTC. Translation: CASSRGTAKETQYF. Full variable domain (missing parts from reference TRBV7-7 and TRBJ2-5): GAGVSQSPRYKVTKRGQDVTLRCDPISSHATLYWYQQALGQGPEFLTYFNYEAQPDKSGLPSDRFSAERPEGSISTLTIQRTEQRDSAMYRCASSRGTAKETQYFGPGTRLLVL.

This rearrangement joins TRBV4-3 to TRBJ2-1; D is tentatively TRBD1 or TRBD2 (6 bases each). Between the trimmed V and J ends, which lost 1 base and 10 bases, there was a span of 14 bases. Germline assignment: CDR1 LGHNA and CDR2 YSLEER. This CDR3 has 14 amino acids. CDR3 coding DNA: TGCGCCAGCAGCCAAGGGCCGGGGGACATGGAGCAGTTCTTC. Its protein product is CASSQGPGDMEQFF.

This clone was found a few times. The chain has TRBV7-2 and TRBJ2-3; TRBD2 might be the D (5 bases). In germline, CDR1 is SGHTA, CDR2 FQGNSA. The CDR3 loop spans 12 amino acids. The V end lost 7 bases, the J end lost 6 bases, and 11 bases lay between the germline ends. CDR3: CASIGVADTQYF. CDR3 nucleotides: TGTGCCAGCATCGGGGTTGCCGATACGCAGTATTTT.

The gene calls are TRBV7-2 and TRBJ1-5; D possibly corresponds to TRBD1 (5 bases). There are 15 residues in the CDR3. V lost 5 bases and J 7 bases, leaving 18 bases between the germline ends. The V gene's germline CDR1 is SGHTA and CDR2 FQGNSA. The CDR3 nucleotides are TGTGCCAGCAGCCCGGGACCTAGCCTCGGGCAGCCCCAGCATTTT. Amino acids: CASSPGPSLGQPQHF. The entire variable domain, with the rest obtained from reference TRBV7-2 and TRBJ1-5, is as follows: GAGVSQSPSNKVTEKGKDVELRCDPISGHTALYWYRQSLGQGLEFLIYFQGNSAPDKSGLPSDRFSAERTGGSVSTLTIQRTQQEDSAVYLCASSPGPSLGQPQHFGDGTRLSIL.